This T cell receptor (beta chain) came from a study of memory CD4+ T cells and cytomegalovirus serostatus. Study-wide results and caveats: The CMV-associated TCR signature appears largely within the CD4+ memory repertoire.

For this clone: As yet, its antigen is unknown.

The germline V gene encodes CDR1 LGHNA and CDR2 YNFKEQ. The V end was cut by 2 bases, the J end by 2 bases, with 11 bases between. CDR3 length: 15 residues. Single viable CD3+CD4+CD8-CD45RO+ cells were sorted as the memory CD4+ T cells. Authors' analysis steps: After removing out-of-frame reads, around 2 million distinct TCRbeta sequences remained. The table came from immunoSEQ multiplex PCR; TCRdb's copy has only in-frame clones and leaves some out. The DNA gave D and trimming, while V, J and clone size come from that table. The repertoire includes 40,000 to 45,000 clones, 76% of them detected once, and approximately 1.8% sits in the top ten.

The rearrangement joins TRBV4-2 to TRBJ2-3; D remains unclear. The material sequenced was memory CD4+ T cells from blood. The receptor was derived from an adult in good health and CMV-seronegative. This CDR3 is CASSQSSSSTDTQYF. The CDR3 DNA sequence: TGTGCCAGCAGCCAAAGCTCCTCCTCCACAGATACGCAGTATTTT.